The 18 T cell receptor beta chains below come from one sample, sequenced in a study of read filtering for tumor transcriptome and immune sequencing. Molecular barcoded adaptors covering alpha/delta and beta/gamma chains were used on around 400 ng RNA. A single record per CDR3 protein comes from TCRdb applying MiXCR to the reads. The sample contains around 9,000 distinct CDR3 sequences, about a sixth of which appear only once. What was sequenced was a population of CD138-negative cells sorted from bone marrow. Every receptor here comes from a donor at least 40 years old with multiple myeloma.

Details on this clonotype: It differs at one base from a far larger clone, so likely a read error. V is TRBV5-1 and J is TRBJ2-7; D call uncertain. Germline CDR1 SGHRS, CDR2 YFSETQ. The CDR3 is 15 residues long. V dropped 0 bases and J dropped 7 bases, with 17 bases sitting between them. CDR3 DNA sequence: TGCGCCAGCAGCTTGGTTGTCACCCTGCCCAATGAGCAGTACTTC. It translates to CASSLVVTLPNEQYF.

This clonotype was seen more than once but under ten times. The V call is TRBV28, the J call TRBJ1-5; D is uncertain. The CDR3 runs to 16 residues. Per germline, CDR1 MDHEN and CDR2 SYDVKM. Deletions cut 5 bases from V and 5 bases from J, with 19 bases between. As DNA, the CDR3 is TGTGCCAGCAGTCCGACGGTTTCCCTCCTTTATCAGCCCCAGCATTTT. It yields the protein CASSPTVSLLYQPQHF.

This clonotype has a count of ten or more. The CDR3 DNA follows: TGTGCCAGCAGTTACTCGAGGGACACTGAAGCTTTCTTT. This sequence encodes CASSYSRDTEAFF. The rearrangement joins TRBV6-5 to TRBJ1-1; no firm D call. The CDR3 sequence is 13 residues long. Trimming stripped 0 bases from V and 3 bases from J, with 5 bases between. Germline loops: CDR1 MNHEY, CDR2 SVGAGI.

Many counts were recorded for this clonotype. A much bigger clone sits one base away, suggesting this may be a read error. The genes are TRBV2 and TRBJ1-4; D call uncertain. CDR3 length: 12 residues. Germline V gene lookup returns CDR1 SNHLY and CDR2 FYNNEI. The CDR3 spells CATREGTEKLCF. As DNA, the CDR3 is TGTGCCACCCGGGAGGGAACTGAAAAACTGTGTTTT.

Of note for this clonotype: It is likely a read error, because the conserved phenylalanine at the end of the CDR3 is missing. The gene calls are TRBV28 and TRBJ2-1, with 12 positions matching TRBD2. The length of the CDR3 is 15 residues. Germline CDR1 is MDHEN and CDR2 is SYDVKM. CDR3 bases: TGTGCCAGCAGTTCTAGCGGGGGGGCCCACAACGAGCAGTTCCTC. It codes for CASSSSGGAHNEQFL.

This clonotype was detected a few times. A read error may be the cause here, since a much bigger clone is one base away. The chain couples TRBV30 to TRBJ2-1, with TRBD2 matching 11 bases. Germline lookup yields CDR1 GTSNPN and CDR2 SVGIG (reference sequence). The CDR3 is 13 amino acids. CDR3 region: CAFGTSGYNEQSF. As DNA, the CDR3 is TGTGCCTTCGGGACTAGCGGATACAATGAGCAGTCCTTC.

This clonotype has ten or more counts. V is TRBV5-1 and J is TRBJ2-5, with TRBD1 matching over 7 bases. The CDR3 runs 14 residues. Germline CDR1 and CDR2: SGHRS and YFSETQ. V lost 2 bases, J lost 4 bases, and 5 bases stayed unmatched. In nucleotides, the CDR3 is TGCGCCAGCAGCTTACAGGGGCGTGGAGAGACCCAGTACTTC. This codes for CASSLQGRGETQYF.

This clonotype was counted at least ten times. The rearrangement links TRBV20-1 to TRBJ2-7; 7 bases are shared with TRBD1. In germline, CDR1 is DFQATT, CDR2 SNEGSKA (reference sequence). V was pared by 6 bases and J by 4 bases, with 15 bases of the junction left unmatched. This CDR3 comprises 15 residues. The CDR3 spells CSAKREGTAPYEQYF. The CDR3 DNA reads TGCAGTGCAAAGAGAGAGGGGACAGCCCCGTACGAGCAGTACTTC.

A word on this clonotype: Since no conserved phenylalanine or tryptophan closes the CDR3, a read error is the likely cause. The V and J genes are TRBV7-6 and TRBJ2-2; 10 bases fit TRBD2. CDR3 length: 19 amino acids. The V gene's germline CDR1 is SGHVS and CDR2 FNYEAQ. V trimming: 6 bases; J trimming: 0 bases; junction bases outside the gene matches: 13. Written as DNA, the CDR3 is TGTGCCAGCAGGTTTACTGGAGGACTAGCGGAGGCGAACACCGGGGAGCTGTTTCTT. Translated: CASRFTGGLAEANTGELFL.

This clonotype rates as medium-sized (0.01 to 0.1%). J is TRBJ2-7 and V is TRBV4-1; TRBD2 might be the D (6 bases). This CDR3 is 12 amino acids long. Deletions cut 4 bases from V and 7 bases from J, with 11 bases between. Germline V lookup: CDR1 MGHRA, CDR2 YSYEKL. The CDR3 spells CASSRLRGEQYF. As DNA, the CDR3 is TGCGCCAGCAGCCGCCTACGGGGGGAGCAGTACTTC.

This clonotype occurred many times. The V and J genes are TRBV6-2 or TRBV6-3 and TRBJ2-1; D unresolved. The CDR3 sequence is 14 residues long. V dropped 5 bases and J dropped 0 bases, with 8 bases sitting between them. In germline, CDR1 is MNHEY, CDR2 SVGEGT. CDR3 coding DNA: TGTGCCAGCAGTAGCTTGGCCTCCTACAATGAGCAGTTCTTC. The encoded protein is CASSSLASYNEQFF.

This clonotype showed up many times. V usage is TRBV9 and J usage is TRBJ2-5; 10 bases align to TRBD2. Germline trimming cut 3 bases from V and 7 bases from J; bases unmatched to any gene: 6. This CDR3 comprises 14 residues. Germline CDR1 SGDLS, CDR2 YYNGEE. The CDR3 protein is CASSGPSGGMTQYF. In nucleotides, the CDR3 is TGTGCCAGCAGCGGTCCTAGCGGGGGAATGACCCAGTACTTC.

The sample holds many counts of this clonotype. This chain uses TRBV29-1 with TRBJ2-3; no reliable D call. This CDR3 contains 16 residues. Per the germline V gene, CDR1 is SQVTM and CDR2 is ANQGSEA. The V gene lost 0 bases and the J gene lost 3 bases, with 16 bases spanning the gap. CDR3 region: CSVEDRTSKSTDTQYF. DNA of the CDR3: TGCAGCGTTGAAGATCGTACCAGCAAATCTACAGATACGCAGTATTTT.

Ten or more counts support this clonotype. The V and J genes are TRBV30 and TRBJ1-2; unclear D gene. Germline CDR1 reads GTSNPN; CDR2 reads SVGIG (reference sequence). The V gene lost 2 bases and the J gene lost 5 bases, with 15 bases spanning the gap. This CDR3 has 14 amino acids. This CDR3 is CAWSPSGPIYGYTF. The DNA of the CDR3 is TGTGCCTGGAGTCCATCCGGACCGATTTATGGCTACACCTTC.

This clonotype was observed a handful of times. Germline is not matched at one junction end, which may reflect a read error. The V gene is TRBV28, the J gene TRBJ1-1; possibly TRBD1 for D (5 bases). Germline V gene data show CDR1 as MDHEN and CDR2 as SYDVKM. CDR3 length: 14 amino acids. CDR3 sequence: CASRRGDASTEAFF. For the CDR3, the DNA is TGTGCCAGCAGGCGAGGGGACGCGTCCACTGAAGCTTTCTTC. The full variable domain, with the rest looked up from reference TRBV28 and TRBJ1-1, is DVKVTQSSRYLVKRTGEKVFLECVQDMDHENMFWYRQDPGLGLRLIYFSYDVKMKEKGDIPEGYSVSREKKERFSLILESASTNQTSMYLCASRRGDASTEAFFGQGTRLTVV.

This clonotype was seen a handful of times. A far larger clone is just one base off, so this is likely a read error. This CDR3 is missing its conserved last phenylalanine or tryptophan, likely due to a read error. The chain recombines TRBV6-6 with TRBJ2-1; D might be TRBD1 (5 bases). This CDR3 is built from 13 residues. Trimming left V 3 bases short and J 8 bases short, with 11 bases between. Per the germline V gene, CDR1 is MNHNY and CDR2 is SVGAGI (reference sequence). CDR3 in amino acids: CASSYSGADEQFL. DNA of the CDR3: TGTGCCAGCAGTTATAGTGGGGCCGATGAGCAGTTCCTC.

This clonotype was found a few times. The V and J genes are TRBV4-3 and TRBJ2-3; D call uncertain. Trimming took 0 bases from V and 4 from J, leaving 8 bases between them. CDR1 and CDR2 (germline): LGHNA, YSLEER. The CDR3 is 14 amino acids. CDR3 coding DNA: TGCGCCAGCAGCCAAGACCCCAAGGCAGATACGCAGTATTTT. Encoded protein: CASSQDPKADTQYF.

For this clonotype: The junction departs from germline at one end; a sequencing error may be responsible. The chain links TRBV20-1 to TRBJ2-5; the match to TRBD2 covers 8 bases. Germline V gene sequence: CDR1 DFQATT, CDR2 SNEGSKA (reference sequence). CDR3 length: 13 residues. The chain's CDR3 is CSARGPGREAQCF. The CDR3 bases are TGCAGTGCTAGAGGACCGGGGCGGGAGGCCCAGTGCTTC.